This T cell receptor (beta chain) originates from a study of beta chain features in type 1 diabetes. Overall study: Age and gender were similar between patients and healthy donors, as were cell yields. Findings and limits, study-wide: Type 1 diabetes patients had moderately but significantly shorter TCRB CDR3s in all four CD4+ subsets. The study found that naive, central memory and Treg TCRB repertoires appeared more similar in patients than in healthy donors.

The entirety of the isolated RNA underwent reverse transcription, so expressed TCRB transcripts were sequenced. Each sample of naive, central memory or regulatory T cells had, on average, roughly 3.5 million reads. Generated by immunoSEQ multiplex PCR, the TCRdb table keeps only in-frame clones and is missing some. The sample gives around 600,000 clones, about an eighth of which show up once; around 0.12% is in the top ten. By way of CD45RO/CCR7/CD25/CD127/CD95/CD27, the CD4+ regulatory, stem cell-like memory, central memory and naive cells were sorted. Germline CDR1 reads ENHRY; CDR2 reads SYGVKD. The CDR3 runs to 13 residues. Losses at the gene ends were 10 bases for V and 5 bases for J; bases not matched to a gene: 7. A remark on this clone: Its antigen is not identified.

This chain uses TRBV10-3 with TRBJ2-5; TRBD2 matches 10 bases. The TCR sequence derives from a young man with type 1 diabetes. Sequenced: naive CD4+ T cells from blood. CDR3 amino acids: CATASSGGETQYF. CDR3 DNA sequence: TGTGCCACCGCTTCTAGCGGGGGTGAGACCCAGTACTTC.